The clone carrying this TCR beta chain showed up just once. As yet, its antigen is unknown. Clones were sequenced by immunoSEQ multiplex PCR, and TCRdb holds only the in-frame ones, with some missing. The table shows about 12,000 clones, with around 90% occurring only once. These data belong to a study of a mutant IDH1 vaccine in newly diagnosed glioma. Study overall: Eight vaccinations went to patients in weeks 1, 3, 5, 7, 11, 15, 19, 23. Onset of vaccination occurred 4-6 weeks following radiotherapy alone, or with temozolomide cycles. Study-level findings and limits: No link was apparently found between pseudoprogression and changes in top peripheral T cell clonotypes.

As for time point: week 5, during vaccination. Doses consisted of 300 ug of mutant IDH1 20-mer peptide each, paired with topical imiquimod. The CDR3 spans 16 residues. Germline loops: CDR1 SGHRS, CDR2 YFSETQ. The J segment lost 7 bases and the V segment lost 4 bases, leaving 11 bases of the junction unmatched. This chain joins TRBV5-1 and TRBJ1-5, with 10 nucleotides matching TRBD1. This receptor was obtained from a woman aged 40 to 50 with glioma. Some clones in this sample may be carry-over from other donors' samples. The starting material was PBMCs, obtained from a glioma patient whose treatment included an IDH1 peptide vaccine. This CDR3 is CASSLRPGQGIQPQHF. The CDR3 DNA reads as TGCGCCAGCAGCCTGCGTCCGGGACAGGGGATACAGCCCCAGCATTTT. Full variable domain (missing parts from reference TRBV5-1 and TRBJ1-5): KAGVTQTPRYLIKTRGQQVTLSCSPISGHRSVSWYQQTPGQGLQFLFEYFSETQRNKGNFPGRFSGRQFSNSRSEMNVSTLELGDSALYLCASSLRPGQGIQPQHFGDGTRLSIL.